Listed here is a single T cell receptor (beta chain). What it binds is unknown. A clone one base away is much larger, so this may be a read error. Unique molecular identifiers were incorporated when the TCRbeta library was constructed. MiXCR, applied by TCRdb to the PCR reads, yields one record per CDR3 protein. The sample lists 250,000 to 300,000 distinct CDR3 sequences; 6% to 10% were seen once. Germline V gives CDR1 SGHDT, CDR2 YYEEEE. The CDR3 has 13 amino acids. This sample was taken from a study of T-cell reconstitution after alpha-beta-depleted transplantation in children. Study-level results: About two months after transplant, alpha-beta T cells reportedly came from several hundred expanded graft clones. Newly produced T cells mostly provided counts and TCRbeta diversity after one year, as hyperexpanded clones declined. Certain patients had high TCRbeta diversity at day 60, and it came from recipient T cells and thymic progenitors that survived.

The chain links TRBV5-6 to TRBJ1-2; 10 nucleotides agree with TRBD1. The sequence derives from a female patient aged 2-10 years who had a stem cell transplant for Fanconi anemia, so the T cells may come from the graft donor. The sample was peripheral blood, taken 360 days after TCRalphabeta/CD19-depleted stem cell transplant. The CDR3 spells CTSSGQGVYGYTF. In nucleotides, the CDR3 is TGTACCAGCAGCGGACAGGGGGTCTATGGCTACACCTTC.